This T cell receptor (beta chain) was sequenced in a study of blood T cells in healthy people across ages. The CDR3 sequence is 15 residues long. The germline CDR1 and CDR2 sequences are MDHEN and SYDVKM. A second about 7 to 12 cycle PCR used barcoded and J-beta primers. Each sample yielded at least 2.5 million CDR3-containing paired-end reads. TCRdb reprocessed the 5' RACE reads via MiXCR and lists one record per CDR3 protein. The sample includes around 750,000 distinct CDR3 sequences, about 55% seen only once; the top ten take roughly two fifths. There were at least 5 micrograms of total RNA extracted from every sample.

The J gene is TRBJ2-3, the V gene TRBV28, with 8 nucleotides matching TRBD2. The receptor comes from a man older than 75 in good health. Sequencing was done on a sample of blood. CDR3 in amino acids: CAAGTYSGNTDTQYF. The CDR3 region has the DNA TGTGCGGCGGGGACCTATAGCGGGAACACAGATACGCAGTATTTT. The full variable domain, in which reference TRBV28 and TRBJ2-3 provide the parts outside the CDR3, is DVKVTQSSRYLVKRTGEKVFLECVQDMDHENMFWYRQDPGLGLRLIYFSYDVKMKEKGDIPEGYSVSREKKERFSLILESASTNQTSMYLCAAGTYSGNTDTQYFGPGTRLTVL.